The 20 T cell receptor beta chains in this list originate from one sample, sequenced in a study of CD8+ T cells in alopecia areata. Cells pooled from cutaneous lymph nodes were sorted on CD4, CD8alpha, NKG2D, NKG2ACE and other markers. cDNA reverse transcribed from extracted RNA served as the sequencing template. Assay: immunoSEQ multiplex PCR; the TCRdb copy retains only in-frame clones and omits some. This sample carries more than 250,000 clones, none of them present only once. The material sequenced was CD4+ T cells sorted from a lymph node. Receptors were obtained from a C3H/HeJ mouse with alopecia areata. The strain is characterized by the MHC haplotype H2-k.

Points on this clone: The gene symbols are mouse symbols. The read ends 4 residues shy of where the CDR3 ends; the end is completed using the germline J gene. The chain is built from TRBV19 and TRBJ2-1; TRBD1 aligns across 8 bases. The germline V gene has CDR1 FNHDT and CDR2 SITEND (reference sequence). This CDR3 is built from 14 residues. V trimming: 4 bases; J trimming: 2 bases; junction bases outside the gene matches: 2. CDR3 bases read: TGTGCCAGCAGTCGACAGGGGTACTATGCT. This gives the protein CASSRQGYYA. In full, the CDR3 is CASSRQGYYAEQFF.

Note on this clone: Gene names and germline refer to mouse. The read comes to an end 4 residues before the CDR3 does, leaving the germline J gene to fill in the end. Other DNA sequences in the same sample also yield this CDR3. V is TRBV19 and J is TRBJ2-3; 7 nucleotides match TRBD1. Trimming cost V 0 bases and J 0 bases; bases outside gene matches: 1. This CDR3 has 15 residues. Germline-derived CDR1 and CDR2 are FNHDT and SITEND (reference sequence). The CDR3 here is CASSIVQGSAETLYF. The CDR3 DNA, read in part, is TGTGCCAGCAGTATAGTACAGGGGAGTGCAGAA.

This clone was seen a few times. Mouse gene names apply. The sequence runs out 3 residues before the end of the CDR3; the remainder is reconstructed from the germline J gene. Other DNA variants within this sample encode the same CDR3. This chain joins TRBV19 and TRBJ1-6, with 9 bases fitting TRBD1. TRBJ1-6 is given ORF status, its function remaining uncertain. Germline loops: CDR1 FNHDT, CDR2 SITEND (reference sequence). Germline trimming cut 5 bases from V and 7 bases from J; bases unmatched to any gene: 4. CDR3 length equals 14 residues. The sequenced CDR3 bases are TGTGCCAGCAGCGACAGGGGGAGGAATTCGCCC. This translates into CASSDRGRNSP. The whole CDR3 sequence reads CASSDRGRNSPLYF.

There are a few counts of this clone. All gene names here are mouse names. The CDR3 goes on 4 residues after the read ends, and that part is filled in from the germline J gene. V gene TRBV19 combines with J gene TRBJ2-3, with D perhaps matching TRBD1 (6 bases). The germline V and J ends were trimmed by 5 bases and 0 bases, with 13 bases remaining between them. The germline CDR1 and CDR2 sequences are FNHDT and SITEND (reference sequence). The CDR3 totals 15 residues. Incomplete CDR3 DNA: TGTGCCAGCAGCGCGGACAGATCTAGTGCAGAA. Amino acids: CASSADRSSAE. The complete CDR3 reads CASSADRSSAETLYF.

This clone was recorded many times. The gene names here belong to mouse. The CDR3 goes on 4 residues after the read ends, and that part is filled in from the germline J gene. This chain connects TRBV17 to TRBJ2-3; unclear D gene. Germline V CDR1 and CDR2: MNHDT, YYDKIL. V gave up 0 bases and J gave up 3 bases, with 4 bases separating them. This CDR3 has 13 residues. The CDR3 here is CASSRDPAETLYF. The CDR3 DNA, read in part, is TGTGCTAGCAGTAGAGATCCAGCAGAA.

This clone was seen a handful of times. Germline and genes: mouse. The CDR3 end falls 4 residues outside the read, so it is completed with the germline J gene. The sample holds other DNA sequences that translate to the same CDR3. The J gene is TRBJ1-1, the V gene TRBV1; D may be TRBD1 (6 bases). The CDR3 sequence is 15 residues long. Germline CDR1 reads NSQYPW; CDR2 reads LRSPGD (reference sequence). V gave up 0 bases and J gave up 1 base, with 9 bases separating them. CDR3 DNA (partial): TGCACCTGCAGTGCAGACAGGGGAGGGAACACA. This codes for CTCSADRGGNT. The whole CDR3 sequence is CTCSADRGGNTEVFF.

Notes on this clone: Gene names refer to mouse genes. The read terminates 4 residues before the CDR3 end, so the remaining end is supplied by the germline J gene. The sample carries other DNA sequences with the same CDR3. V and J are TRBV31 and TRBJ1-2; D uncertain. Germline values: CDR1 GKSSPN, CDR2 SITVG. Trimming cost V 1 base and J 4 bases, with 7 bases left between them. This CDR3 is 12 amino acids long. The CDR3 DNA, read in part, is TGTGCCTGGAGTCAGGGCGCCTCC. It specifies CAWSQGAS. The CDR3 in full is CAWSQGASDYTF.

This clone appeared a few times. With a much larger clone just one base away, this may be a read error. Gene names are the mouse ones. The CDR3 extends 4 residues past the end of the read, so its final part is completed from the germline J gene. Other DNA sequences in the sample encode the same CDR3. The chain has TRBV13-3 and TRBJ2-1, with TRBD1 identical over 8 bases. Per the germline V gene, CDR1 is NNHDY and CDR2 is SYVADS. This CDR3 is 13 amino acids long. With V trimmed by 5 bases and J by 2 bases, 0 bases remained unmatched. The CDR3 DNA, read in part, is TGTGCCAGCAGGGACAGGGACTATGCT. Amino acids: CASRDRDYA. In full, the CDR3 reads CASRDRDYAEQFF.

This clone has just a few counts. The genes and germline here are from mouse. The read is 4 residues too short to cover the CDR3 end, so that end is filled in from the germline J gene. The chain has TRBV17 and TRBJ1-1; D is possibly TRBD1 (5 bases). The V end was cut by 0 bases, the J end by 4 bases, with 12 bases between. CDR1 and CDR2 (germline): MNHDT, YYDKIL. The CDR3 totals 15 residues. The sequenced part of the CDR3 DNA is TGTGCTAGCAGTAGAGAGCCCAGGGTGGGCACA. It specifies CASSREPRVGT. The complete CDR3 protein is CASSREPRVGTEVFF.

For this clone: Genes and germline are mouse. The read is 4 residues too short to cover the CDR3 end, so that end is filled in from the germline J gene. The V gene is TRBV5, the J gene TRBJ2-5; no firm D call. V shed 0 bases and J shed 0 bases, with 7 bases lying between them. The CDR3 spans 15 residues. Germline assignment: CDR1 LGHNA and CDR2 YNLKQL (reference sequence). CDR3 bases read: TGTGCCAGCAGCCAAGAGAGACACAACCAAGAC. Residues: CASSQERHNQD. The whole CDR3 protein is CASSQERHNQDTQYF.

This clone has more than one count but fewer than ten. The gene names given are mouse names. The sequenced fragment ends 4 residues before the CDR3 boundary, so the rest is inferred from the germline J gene. This chain uses TRBV13-3 with TRBJ2-3, with TRBD1 identical over 7 bases. Unmatched junction bases numbered 3, after V lost 5 bases and J lost 3 bases. The CDR3 extends over 13 amino acids. Germline V gene lookup returns CDR1 NNHDY and CDR2 SYVADS. CDR3 sequence reads: CASRPGGAETLYF. Partial CDR3 DNA: TGTGCCAGCAGGCCAGGGGGAGCAGAA.

There are a few counts of this clone. Each gene name is a mouse one. The missing CDR3 end, 4 residues past where the read stops, is filled in from the germline J gene. The chain couples TRBV19 to TRBJ1-2, with 8 nucleotides matching TRBD1. V lost 0 bases and J lost 3; bases outside the gene matches: 4. The CDR3 is 15 residues long. The V gene's germline CDR1 is FNHDT and CDR2 SITEND (reference sequence). CDR3 residues: CASSIAGGRHSDYTF. CDR3 bases read: TGTGCCAGCAGTATAGCAGGGGGCAGGCACTCC.

This clone has more than one count but fewer than ten. Mouse gene names apply. The observed sequence ends 4 residues before the CDR3 terminus, with the missing tail filled in from the germline J gene. The sample carries other DNA sequences with the same CDR3. This sequence joins TRBV19 and TRBJ2-3; D unresolved. The CDR3 spans 14 residues. Between the trimmed V and J ends, which lost 2 bases and 0 bases, there was a span of 7 bases. The V gene's germline CDR1 is FNHDT and CDR2 SITEND (reference sequence). CDR3 DNA, as far as it was read: TGTGCCAGCAGTATTGTGGGTAGTGCAGAA. It yields the protein CASSIVGSAE. The CDR3 as a whole reads CASSIVGSAETLYF.

The sample holds a few counts of this clone. The gene names given are mouse names. The CDR3 is cut off 4 residues early in the read; its end comes from the germline J gene. This chain links TRBV5 with TRBJ1-1; 9 bases are shared with TRBD1. CDR3 length: 14 residues. After removal of 2 bases from V and 3 bases from J, the junction contained 1 base not matched to a gene. The V gene's germline CDR1 is LGHNA and CDR2 YNLKQL (reference sequence). The CDR3 loop reads CASSQWDRDTEVFF. The covered CDR3 bases are TGTGCCAGCAGCCAATGGGACAGGGACACA.

This clone was seen repeatedly, ten times or more. Gene and germline names: mouse. The read ends 4 residues before the CDR3 terminus; that terminus is restored from the germline J gene. This rearrangement joins TRBV17 to TRBJ2-1; weak D call: TRBD2 (5 bases). The CDR3 loop spans 14 amino acids. CDR1 is MNHDT, CDR2 YYDKIL, per germline. V lost 2 bases to trimming and J lost 4 bases, with 9 bases between them. The sequenced part of the CDR3 DNA is TGTGCTAGCAGTAGAACGCCTGGGTATGCT. Protein product: CASSRTPGYA. In full, the CDR3 is CASSRTPGYAEQFF.

This clone was counted between two and nine times. Gene names follow the mouse nomenclature. Read sequence stops 4 residues before the CDR3 end, and the germline J gene provides the missing end. The same CDR3 arises from other DNA sequences in this sample as well. V is TRBV5 and J is TRBJ2-3; 10 positions match TRBD2. The germline V gene has CDR1 LGHNA and CDR2 YNLKQL (reference sequence). The CDR3 extends over 16 amino acids. The trim removed 0 bases at V and 1 base at J, leaving 1 base unmatched. The CDR3 DNA, read in part, is TGTGCCAGCAGCCAAGACACTGGGGGGGGTGCAGAA. Translation: CASSQDTGGGAE. In full, the CDR3 is CASSQDTGGGAETLYF.

This clone was seen only a few times. Germline and genes: mouse. The sequence runs out 4 residues before the end of the CDR3; the remainder is reconstructed from the germline J gene. The J gene is TRBJ2-1, the V gene TRBV5, with 9 bases fitting TRBD2. This CDR3 contains 15 residues. With V trimmed by 4 bases and J by 2 bases, 3 bases remained unmatched. Looked up from germline, CDR1 is LGHNA and CDR2 is YNLKQL (reference sequence). The covered CDR3 bases are TGTGCCAGCAGCCCCACTGGGGGGTACTATGCT. The encoded protein is CASSPTGGYYA. The whole CDR3 protein is CASSPTGGYYAEQFF.

This clone appeared a few times. Genes and germline come from the mouse. The DNA ends 4 residues before the CDR3 does, and the rest of the CDR3 is filled in from the germline J gene. The chain is built from TRBV5 and TRBJ2-3, with 8 bases identical to TRBD1. CDR3 length: 16 residues. Germline V gives CDR1 LGHNA, CDR2 YNLKQL (reference sequence). V lost 4 bases, J lost 1 base, and 7 bases stayed unmatched. The CDR3 DNA, read in part, is TGTGCCAGCAGCCTCGGACAGGGAGGGGGTGCAGAA. Translation: CASSLGQGGGAE. The entire CDR3 reads CASSLGQGGGAETLYF.

This clone came up a few times. Genes and germline come from the mouse. The CDR3 end falls 4 residues outside the read, so it is completed with the germline J gene. The genes are TRBV13-2 and TRBJ2-7; 9 bases align to TRBD2. Germline V gene sequence: CDR1 NNHNN, CDR2 SYGAGS (reference sequence). This CDR3 has 15 residues. The V and J ends lost 0 bases and 2 bases, in that order; junction bases with no gene match: 3. The CDR3 sequence: CASGDASGGAYEQYF. Incomplete CDR3 DNA: TGTGCCAGCGGTGATGCTTCTGGGGGGGCCTAT.

This clone has only a few counts. The gene names given are mouse names. The sequence runs out 4 residues before the end of the CDR3; the remainder is reconstructed from the germline J gene. V gene TRBV13-3 combines with J gene TRBJ2-2; 10 positions agree with TRBD2. Germline CDR1 NNHDY, CDR2 SYVADS. The length of the CDR3 is 15 residues. The V gene end was trimmed by 5 bases and the J gene end by 4 bases; junction bases not matched to a gene: 5. CDR3 loop: CASSAGGAGTGQLYF. Incomplete CDR3 DNA: TGTGCCAGCAGCGCTGGGGGGGCTGGCACCGGG. Full variable domain (outside the CDR3, taken from reference TRBV13-3 and TRBJ2-2): EAAVTQSPRSKVAVTGGKVTLSCHQTNNHDYMYWYRQDTGHGLRLIHYSYVADSTEKGDIPDGYKASRPSQENFSLILELASLSQTAVYFCASSAGGAGTGQLYFGEGSKLTVL.